Detailed here is one T cell receptor beta chain. The sample originates from a study of blood T cell repertoires in COVID-19. Study background: Both acute and convalescent COVID-19 samples were obtained from the United States, Italy and Spain. T cells, B-cell-depleted T cells, or PBMCs supplied cDNA or gDNA.

Trimming removed 3 bases from V and 1 base from J, with 17 bases in between. CDR3 size: 17 residues. CDR1 and CDR2 from the germline V gene are LGHDT and YNNKEL (reference sequence). Per the study methods: Estimation of nucleated cell counts relied on the amplification of reference gene primers. Profiled with immunoSEQ multiplex PCR; TCRdb holds only in-frame clones, not every one. That table gives V, J and clone size, and the DNA gave D and trimming. This sample yields more than 70,000 clones, of which roughly 90% are seen a single time; approximately 6.8% belongs to the top ten. The chain links TRBV3-1 (or the pseudogene TRBV3-2) to TRBJ2-3, with D tentatively TRBD2 (6 bases). The clonotype comes from a man between 60 and 70 years old with acute or convalescent COVID-19. The material sequenced was peripheral blood. The CDR3 here is CASSQRRPGLGTDTQYF. CDR3 sequence (DNA): TGTGCCAGCAGCCAGAGAAGACCGGGACTGGGCACAGATACGCAGTATTTT.